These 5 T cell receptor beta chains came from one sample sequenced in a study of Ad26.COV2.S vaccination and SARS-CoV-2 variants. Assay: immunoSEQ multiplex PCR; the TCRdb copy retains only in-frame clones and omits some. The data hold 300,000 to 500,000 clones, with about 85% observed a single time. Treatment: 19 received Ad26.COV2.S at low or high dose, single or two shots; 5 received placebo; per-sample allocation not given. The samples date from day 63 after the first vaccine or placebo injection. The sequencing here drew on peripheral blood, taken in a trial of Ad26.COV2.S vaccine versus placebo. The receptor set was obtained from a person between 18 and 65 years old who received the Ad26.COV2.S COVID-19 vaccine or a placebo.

The CDR3 sequence: CASSQVQGLNTEAFF. The DNA for the CDR3 is TGTGCCAGCAGCCAAGTTCAGGGGTTGAACACTGAAGCTTTCTTT. J is TRBJ1-1 and V is TRBV4-2; D perhaps matches TRBD1 (6 bases). In germline, CDR1 is LGHNA, CDR2 YNFKEQ. The CDR3 totals 15 residues. V lost 1 base and J lost 0, with 9 bases in between.

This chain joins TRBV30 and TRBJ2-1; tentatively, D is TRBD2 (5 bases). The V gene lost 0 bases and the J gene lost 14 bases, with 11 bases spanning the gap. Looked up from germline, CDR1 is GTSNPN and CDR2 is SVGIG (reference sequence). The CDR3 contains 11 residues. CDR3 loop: CAWSVAREEFF. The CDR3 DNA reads TGTGCCTGGAGTGTAGCGAGGGAAGAGTTCTTC.

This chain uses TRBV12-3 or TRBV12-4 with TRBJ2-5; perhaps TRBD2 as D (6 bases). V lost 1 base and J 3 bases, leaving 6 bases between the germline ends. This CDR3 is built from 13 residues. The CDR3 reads CASSLGREETQYF. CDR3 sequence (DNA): TGTGCCAGCAGTTTAGGGAGGGAAGAGACCCAGTACTTC.

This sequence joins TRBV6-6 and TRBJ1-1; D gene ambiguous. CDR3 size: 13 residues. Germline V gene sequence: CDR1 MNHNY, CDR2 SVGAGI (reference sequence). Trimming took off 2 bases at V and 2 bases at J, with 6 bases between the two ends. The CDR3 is CASSYTENTEAFF. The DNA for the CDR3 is TGTGCCAGCAGTTACACGGAAAACACTGAAGCTTTCTTT.

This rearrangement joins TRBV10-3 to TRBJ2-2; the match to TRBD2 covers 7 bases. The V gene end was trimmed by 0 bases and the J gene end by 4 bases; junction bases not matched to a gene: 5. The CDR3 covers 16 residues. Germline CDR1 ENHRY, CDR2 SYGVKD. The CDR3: CAISESGLVSTGELFF. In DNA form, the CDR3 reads TGTGCCATCAGTGAGTCAGGACTAGTGAGCACCGGGGAGCTGTTTTTT.